This T cell receptor beta chain was profiled in a study of T cells expressing NK-cell markers. About the study: Eight donors were sequenced, seven testing HCMV-seropositive and one testing seronegative.

Germline V gene lookup returns CDR1 DFQATT and CDR2 SNEGSKA (reference sequence). The CDR3 contains 13 residues. Generation of TCR beta cDNA was performed by 5'RACE template switching incorporating UMIs. TCRdb reanalyzed the 5' RACE reads, giving one entry per CDR3 protein sequence and no DNA. This repertoire includes about 460,000 distinct CDR3 sequences. Comments on this clonotype: What it binds is unknown.

Regarding the study as a whole: As a fraction of CD8+ T cells, dominant NKG2C+ clonotypes reached about 1.0-8% in about six donors. A handful of donors likewise had their CD3+CD56-NKG2C+ fraction led by these clonotypes.

The chain couples TRBV20-1 to TRBJ2-5; checking the TCRdb D call of TRBD1 is not possible without DNA. The clonotype comes from a woman between 50 and 59 years old in good health. Sequences were obtained from blood T cells: a sorted CD56 or NKG2C T cell subset, CD4+ or CD8+ T cells, or bulk PBMC T cells (not recorded which). The CDR3 spells CSPGFASLETQYF.